Sequencing of this T cell receptor (beta chain) was carried out in a study of T cells in Graves' hyperthyroidism and ophthalmopathy. Amplified TCR beta CDR3 regions derived from RNA transcripts. Primed by the HTBI set, a first-round RT-PCR was run on the TCR CDR3. TCRdb recomputed calls from the multiplex PCR reads with MiXCR, one row per CDR3 protein. The data contain under 300,000 distinct CDR3 sequences, approximately 21% of them singletons. This CDR3 is 11 amino acids long. The V gene lost 1 base and the J gene lost 10 bases, with 8 bases spanning the gap. Per germline, CDR1 DFQATT and CDR2 SNEGSKA (reference sequence).

The clonotype was recovered from a man aged 25 to 40 with Graves' ophthalmopathy. V usage is TRBV20-1 and J usage is TRBJ2-1; no firm D call. The sequenced material came from blood. The CDR3 DNA reads as TGCAGTGCTAGAGTGGCACCCGAGCAGTTCTTC. Residues: CSARVAPEQFF.